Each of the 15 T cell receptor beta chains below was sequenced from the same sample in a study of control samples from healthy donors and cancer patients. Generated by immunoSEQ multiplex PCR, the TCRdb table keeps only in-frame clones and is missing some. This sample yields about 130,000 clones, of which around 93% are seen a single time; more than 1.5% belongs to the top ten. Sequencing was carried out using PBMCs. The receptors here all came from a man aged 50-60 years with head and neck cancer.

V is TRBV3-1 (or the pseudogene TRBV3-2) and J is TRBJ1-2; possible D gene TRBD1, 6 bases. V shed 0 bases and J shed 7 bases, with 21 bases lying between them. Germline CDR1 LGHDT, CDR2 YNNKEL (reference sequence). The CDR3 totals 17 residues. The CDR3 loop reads CASSQDSKEGGLGGYTF. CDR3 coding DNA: TGTGCCAGCAGCCAAGATTCTAAGGAGGGGGGATTAGGTGGCTACACCTTC.

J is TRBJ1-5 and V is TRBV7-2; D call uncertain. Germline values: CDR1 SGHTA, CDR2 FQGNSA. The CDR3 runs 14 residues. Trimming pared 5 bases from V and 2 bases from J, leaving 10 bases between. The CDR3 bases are TGTGCCAGCAGCCTACGAGAGGGCAATCAGCCCCAGCATTTT. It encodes CASSLREGNQPQHF. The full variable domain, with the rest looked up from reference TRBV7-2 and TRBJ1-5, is GAGVSQSPSNKVTEKGKDVELRCDPISGHTALYWYRQSLGQGLEFLIYFQGNSAPDKSGLPSDRFSAERTGGSVSTLTIQRTQQEDSAVYLCASSLREGNQPQHFGDGTRLSIL.

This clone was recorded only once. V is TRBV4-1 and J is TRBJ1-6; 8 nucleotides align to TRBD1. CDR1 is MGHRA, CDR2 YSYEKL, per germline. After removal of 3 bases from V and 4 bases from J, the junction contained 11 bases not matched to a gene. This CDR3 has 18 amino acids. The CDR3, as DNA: TGCGCCAGCAGCCACCTGACAGGGGCGTTGTCTTATAATTCACCCCTCCACTTT. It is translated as CASSHLTGALSYNSPLHF.

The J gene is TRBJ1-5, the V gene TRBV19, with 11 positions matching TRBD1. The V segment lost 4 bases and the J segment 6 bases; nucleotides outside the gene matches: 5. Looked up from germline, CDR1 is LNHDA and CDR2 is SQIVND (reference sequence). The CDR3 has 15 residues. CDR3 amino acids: CASSNGQGASQPQHF. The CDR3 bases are TGTGCCAGTAGTAATGGACAGGGGGCCTCTCAGCCCCAGCATTTT. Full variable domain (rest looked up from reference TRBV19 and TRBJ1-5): DGGITQSPKYLFRKEGQNVTLSCEQNLNHDAMYWYRQDPGQGLRLIYYSQIVNDFQKGDIAEGYSVSREKKESFPLTVTSAQKNPTAFYLCASSNGQGASQPQHFGDGTRLSIL.

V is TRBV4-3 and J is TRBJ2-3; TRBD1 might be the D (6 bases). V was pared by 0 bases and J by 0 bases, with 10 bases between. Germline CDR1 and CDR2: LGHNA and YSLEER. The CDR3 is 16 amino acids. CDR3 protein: CASSQDPRGSTDTQYF. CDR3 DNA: TGCGCCAGCAGCCAAGATCCTAGGGGGAGCACAGATACGCAGTATTTT.

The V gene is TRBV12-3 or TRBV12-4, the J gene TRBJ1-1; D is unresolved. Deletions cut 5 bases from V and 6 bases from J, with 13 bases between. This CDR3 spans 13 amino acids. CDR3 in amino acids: CASSGWQIAEAFF. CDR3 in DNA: TGTGCCAGCAGTGGATGGCAGATCGCTGAAGCTTTCTTT.

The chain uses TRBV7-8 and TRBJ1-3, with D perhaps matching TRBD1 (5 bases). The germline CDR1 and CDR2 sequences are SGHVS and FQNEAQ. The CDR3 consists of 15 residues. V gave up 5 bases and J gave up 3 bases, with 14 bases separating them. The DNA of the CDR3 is TGTGCCAGCAGCATTAACGTAGGGGTTGGAAACACCATATATTTT. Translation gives CASSINVGVGNTIYF.

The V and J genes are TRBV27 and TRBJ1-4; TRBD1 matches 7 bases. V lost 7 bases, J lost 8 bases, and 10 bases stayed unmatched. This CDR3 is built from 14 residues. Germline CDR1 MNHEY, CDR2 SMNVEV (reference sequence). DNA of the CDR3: TGTGCCAGCAAGCGGAAGGGGGCAGGGGAAAAACTGTTTTTT. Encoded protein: CASKRKGAGEKLFF.

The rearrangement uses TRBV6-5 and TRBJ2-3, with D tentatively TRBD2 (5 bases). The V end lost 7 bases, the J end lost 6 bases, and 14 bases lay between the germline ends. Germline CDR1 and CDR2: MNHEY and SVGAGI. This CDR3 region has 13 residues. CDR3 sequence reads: CASTLRGGDTQYF. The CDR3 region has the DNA TGTGCCAGCACTCTCCGCGGCGGGGATACGCAGTATTTT.

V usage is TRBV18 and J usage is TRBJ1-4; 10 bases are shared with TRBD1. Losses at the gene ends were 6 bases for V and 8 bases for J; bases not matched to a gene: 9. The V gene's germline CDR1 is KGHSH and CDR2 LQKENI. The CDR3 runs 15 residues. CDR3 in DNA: TGTGCCAGCTCCCCAGGGACAGGGGTTAACGAAAAACTGTTTTTT. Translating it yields CASSPGTGVNEKLFF.

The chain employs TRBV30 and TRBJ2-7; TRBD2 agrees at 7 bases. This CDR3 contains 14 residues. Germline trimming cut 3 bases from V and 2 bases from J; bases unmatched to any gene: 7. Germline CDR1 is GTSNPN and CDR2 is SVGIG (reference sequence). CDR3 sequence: CAWSIPGGTYEQYF. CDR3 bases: TGTGCCTGGAGCATTCCCGGGGGGACCTACGAGCAGTACTTC.

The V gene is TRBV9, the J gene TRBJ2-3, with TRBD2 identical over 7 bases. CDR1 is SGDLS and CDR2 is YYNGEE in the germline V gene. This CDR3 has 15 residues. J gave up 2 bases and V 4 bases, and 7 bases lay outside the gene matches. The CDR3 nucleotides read TGTGCCAGCAGCACGTCCGGGACTATCACAGATACGCAGTATTTT. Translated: CASSTSGTITDTQYF.

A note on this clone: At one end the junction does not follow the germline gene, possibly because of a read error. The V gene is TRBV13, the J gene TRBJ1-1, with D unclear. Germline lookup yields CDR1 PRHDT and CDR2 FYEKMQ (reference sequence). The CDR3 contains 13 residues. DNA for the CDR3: TGTACCAGCAGCACCCCCGGACTGAATGAAGCTTTCTTT. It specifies CTSSTPGLNEAFF.

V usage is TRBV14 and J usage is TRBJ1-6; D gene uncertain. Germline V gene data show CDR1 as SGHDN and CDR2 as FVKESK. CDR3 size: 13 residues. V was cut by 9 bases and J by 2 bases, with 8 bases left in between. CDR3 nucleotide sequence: TGTGCCAGTCAGTTAGCCTATAATTCACCCCTCCACTTT. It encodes CASQLAYNSPLHF.

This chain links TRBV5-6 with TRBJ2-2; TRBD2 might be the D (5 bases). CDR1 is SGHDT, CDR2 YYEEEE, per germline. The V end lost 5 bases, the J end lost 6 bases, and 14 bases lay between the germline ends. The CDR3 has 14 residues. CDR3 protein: CASSPEAGAGELFF. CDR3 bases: TGTGCCAGCAGTCCGGAGGCCGGGGCCGGGGAGCTGTTTTTT.